What follows are 5 T cell receptor beta chains derived from one specimen sequenced in a study of vaccination and CD4 T cells after COVID-19. The Oncomine TCR Beta short-read assay was applied to DNA of cultured CD4+ T cells. TCRdb fed the PCR reads into MiXCR, producing one record per CDR3 protein. The table has 9,000 to 15,000 distinct CDR3 sequences, 40% to 55% seen once. These receptors are not linked to any known antigen. Treatment described: roughly 11-day PBMC culture with coronavirus spike peptide pools or control peptides (ViraFEST assay). The sequencing input was CD4+ T cells from blood, cultured in vitro. The receptors were gathered from a human donor who had recovered from COVID-19.

The chain is built from TRBV2 and TRBJ2-6; either TRBD1 or TRBD2 may fit D (5 bases each). Germline CDR1 reads SNHLY; CDR2 reads FYNNEI. The CDR3 is 17 residues long. V shed 5 bases and J shed 6 bases, with 20 bases lying between them. Here the CDR3 reads CASSRRSGPSVANVLTF. Written as DNA, the CDR3 is TGTGCCAGCAGTCGACGATCGGGACCCTCCGTGGCCAACGTCCTGACTTTC.

The chain recombines TRBV6-5 with TRBJ2-3, with 8 nucleotides matching TRBD2. This CDR3 spans 15 amino acids. The trim removed 4 bases at V and 3 bases at J, leaving 6 bases unmatched. CDR1 and CDR2 from the germline V gene are MNHEY and SVGAGI. The CDR3 region has the DNA TGTGCCAGCAGTTCACTAGCGGAGCCTACAGATACGCAGTATTTT. This sequence encodes CASSSLAEPTDTQYF.

DNA of the CDR3: TGTGCCAGTAGTATGACCAGCACTAGATTTCAAGAGACCCAGTACTTC. Translated: CASSMTSTRFQETQYF. The chain carries TRBV19 and TRBJ2-5, with D perhaps TRBD2 (5 bases). V gave up 3 bases and J gave up 2 bases, with 16 bases separating them. The CDR3 has 16 residues. Germline V gene sequence: CDR1 LNHDA, CDR2 SQIVND (reference sequence).

This clonotype was observed a few times. V usage is TRBV5-1 and J usage is TRBJ2-7; TRBD1 matches at 8 bases. The CDR3 loop spans 15 amino acids. With V trimmed by 4 bases and J by 5 bases, 11 bases remained unmatched. Germline V gene lookup returns CDR1 SGHRS and CDR2 YFSETQ. The CDR3 is CASSDRRDRIHEQYF. CDR3 bases: TGCGCCAGCAGCGACCGCCGGGACAGGATCCACGAGCAGTACTTC.

The chain has TRBV7-3 and TRBJ2-1; 10 bases agree with TRBD2. This CDR3 spans 19 amino acids. The V gene end was trimmed by 2 bases and the J gene end by 4 bases; junction bases not matched to a gene: 14. In germline, CDR1 is SGHTA, CDR2 FQGTGA. CDR3 sequence: CASSLHGASGSVKYNEQFF. The CDR3 DNA reads as TGTGCCAGCAGCTTACACGGAGCTAGCGGGAGCGTAAAGTACAATGAGCAGTTCTTC.